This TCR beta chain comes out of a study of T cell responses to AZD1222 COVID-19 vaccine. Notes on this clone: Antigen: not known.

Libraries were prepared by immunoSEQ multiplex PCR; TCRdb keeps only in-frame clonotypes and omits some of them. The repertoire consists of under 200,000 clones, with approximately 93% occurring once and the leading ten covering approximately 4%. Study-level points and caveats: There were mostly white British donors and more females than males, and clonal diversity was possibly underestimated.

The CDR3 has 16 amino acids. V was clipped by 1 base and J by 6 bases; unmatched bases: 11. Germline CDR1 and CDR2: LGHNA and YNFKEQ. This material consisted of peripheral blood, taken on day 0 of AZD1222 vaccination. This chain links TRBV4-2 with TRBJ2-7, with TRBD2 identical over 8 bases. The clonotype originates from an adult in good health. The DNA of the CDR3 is TGTGCCAGCAGCCAAGCAGAGCGGGAGAGGAGGGGCGAGCAGTACTTC. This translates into CASSQAERERRGEQYF.